There are many counts of the clone carrying this T cell receptor (beta chain). CDR1 MDHEN and CDR2 SYDVKM come from the germline V gene. CDR3 length equals 16 residues. V lost 4 bases and J 0 bases, leaving 13 bases between the germline ends. In TCRdb, the 5' RACE reads were re-called with MiXCR into one record per CDR3 protein. Altogether fewer than 90,000 distinct CDR3 sequences are present, more than 5% being singletons, with the ten largest covering roughly 7.1%. The entry originates in a study of T cells of healthy individuals. V gene TRBV28 combines with J gene TRBJ2-1, with a possible D match to TRBD2 (5 bases). The sequence was collected from a female donor in good health. The CDR3 DNA reads as TGTGCCAGCAGTTCCCGGCGGGTCCTCTCCTACAATGAGCAGTTCTTC. This gives the protein CASSSRRVLSYNEQFF.